This TCR beta chain is drawn from a study of T cell changes during pregnancy in multiple sclerosis. The method was immunoSEQ multiplex PCR; TCRdb's version includes in-frame clones alone and lacks a portion of them. The repertoire includes 30,000 to 40,000 clones, 90% of them detected once, and approximately 0.52% sits in the top ten. J gave up 2 bases and V 0 bases, and 5 bases lay outside the gene matches. Germline-derived CDR1 and CDR2 are SGHRS and YFSETQ. The CDR3 consists of 16 residues. Source: CD4+ T cells from peripheral blood mononuclear cells, taken in the second trimester of pregnancy. The V and J genes are TRBV5-1 and TRBJ2-5; 9 bases align to TRBD2. The receptor comes from a female donor with multiple sclerosis, enrolled in a pregnancy study. CDR3 DNA: TGCGCCAGCAGCTTGGGGACTAGCGACTTACAAGAGACCCAGTACTTC. Its translation: CASSLGTSDLQETQYF.